Listed here are 14 T cell receptor beta chains from one sample, sequenced in a study of cytomegalovirus exposure and HLA in healthy donors. Primers: 60 Vbeta forward and 13 Jbeta reverse. Measured with immunoSEQ multiplex PCR; TCRdb has only the in-frame clones, and not every one. The table lists 120,000 or so clones, 70% to 85% of them singletons. The specimen was PBMCs. Source of these receptors: a woman aged 50 to 60 in good health and CMV-seronegative.

The V and J genes are TRBV4-2 and TRBJ1-5; possibly TRBD1 for D (6 bases). The CDR3 runs 15 residues. The V and J ends lost 0 bases and 3 bases respectively, with 9 bases between them. Germline V CDR1 and CDR2: LGHNA, YNFKEQ. CDR3: CASSQDWGPNQPQHF. The CDR3 DNA is TGTGCCAGCAGCCAAGATTGGGGGCCCAATCAGCCCCAGCATTTT.

The rearrangement joins TRBV27 to TRBJ1-2; TRBD1 matches at 7 bases. The trim removed 5 bases at V and 8 bases at J, leaving 14 bases unmatched. The germline gives CDR1 MNHEY, CDR2 SMNVEV (reference sequence). The CDR3 runs 15 residues. CDR3 residues: CASSPTTTGLRGYTF. The CDR3 DNA reads TGTGCCAGCAGTCCCACTACGACAGGGTTAAGGGGCTACACCTTC.

This clone was detected only a few times. V usage is TRBV6-4 and J usage is TRBJ2-1; 7 nucleotides match TRBD2. V lost 5 bases to trimming and J lost 3 bases; unmatched junction nucleotides: 7. In germline, CDR1 is MRHNA, CDR2 SNTAGT. The CDR3 length is 15 residues. The CDR3 bases are TGTGCCAGCAGTCGCACTAGCGCCGACTACAATGAGCAGTTCTTC. It specifies CASSRTSADYNEQFF.

The V call is TRBV5-1, the J call TRBJ1-2; the match to TRBD1 covers 9 bases. The CDR3 covers 14 residues. With 0 bases clipped from V and 4 bases from J, the junction kept 1 base outside the gene matches. CDR1 is SGHRS and CDR2 is YFSETQ in the germline V gene. The CDR3 spells CASSLGDRVYGYTF. The DNA of the CDR3 is TGCGCCAGCAGCTTGGGGGACAGGGTCTATGGCTACACCTTC. Full variable domain (outside the CDR3, taken from reference TRBV5-1 and TRBJ1-2): KAGVTQTPRYLIKTRGQQVTLSCSPISGHRSVSWYQQTPGQGLQFLFEYFSETQRNKGNFPGRFSGRQFSNSRSEMNVSTLELGDSALYLCASSLGDRVYGYTFGSGTRLTVV.

The V call is TRBV28, the J call TRBJ1-5; 9 bases are a match to TRBD1. CDR1 is MDHEN, CDR2 SYDVKM, per germline. The CDR3 is 15 amino acids. The junction had 6 bases not matched to a gene; V was cut back by 5 bases and J by 4 bases. CDR3 sequence: CASSPGQGSNQPQHF. CDR3 in DNA: TGTGCCAGCAGTCCGGGACAGGGAAGTAATCAGCCCCAGCATTTT. The full variable domain, completed using reference TRBV28 and TRBJ1-5, is DVKVTQSSRYLVKRTGEKVFLECVQDMDHENMFWYRQDPGLGLRLIYFSYDVKMKEKGDIPEGYSVSREKKERFSLILESASTNQTSMYLCASSPGQGSNQPQHFGDGTRLSIL.

This clone is a singleton in its sample. J is TRBJ2-2 and V is TRBV11-2; no reliable D call. The CDR3 sequence is 14 residues long. In germline, CDR1 is SGHAT, CDR2 FQNNGV. Trimming stripped 0 bases from V and 4 bases from J, with 6 bases between. The CDR3 protein is CASSLDGVTGELFF. CDR3 in DNA: TGTGCCAGCAGCTTAGATGGAGTCACCGGGGAGCTGTTTTTT.

This chain joins TRBV10-3 and TRBJ2-5; TRBD1 matches 7 bases. Per the germline V gene, CDR1 is ENHRY and CDR2 is SYGVKD. After removal of 2 bases from V and 2 bases from J, the junction contained 5 bases not matched to a gene. This CDR3 is 15 amino acids long. Here the CDR3 reads CAISEPGTVQETQYF. CDR3 in DNA: TGTGCCATCAGTGAGCCCGGGACAGTACAAGAGACCCAGTACTTC.

The chain has TRBV2 and TRBJ2-2, with 13 nucleotides matching TRBD2. Germline CDR1 SNHLY, CDR2 FYNNEI. Germline trimming cut 6 bases from V and 6 bases from J; bases unmatched to any gene: 4. This CDR3 has 15 residues. The DNA for the CDR3 is TGTGCCAGCAGCCTGGGACTAGCGGGATCCGGGGAGCTGTTTTTT. Residues: CASSLGLAGSGELFF.

In the case of this clone: A read error is likely, as this CDR3 ends without the conserved phenylalanine or tryptophan. This chain links TRBV6-6 with TRBJ1-2; a possible D gene is TRBD1 (5 bases). CDR3 size: 15 residues. Trimming removed 4 bases from V and 8 bases from J, with 20 bases in between. CDR1 MNHNY and CDR2 SVGAGI come from the germline V gene (reference sequence). The CDR3 DNA follows: TGTGCCAGCAGTTCCGGCTGGGGAGGTGACAGCGGCTACACCTGC. Its protein is CASSSGWGGDSGYTC.

The chain carries TRBV19 and TRBJ2-1; 11 nucleotides match TRBD2. Germline assignment: CDR1 LNHDA and CDR2 SQIVND (reference sequence). The V gene end was trimmed by 3 bases and the J gene end by 7 bases; junction bases not matched to a gene: 14. This CDR3 contains 18 residues. CDR3: CASSMKTPTSGSRNEQFF. The CDR3 DNA is TGTGCCAGTAGTATGAAAACCCCCACTAGCGGGAGTCGGAATGAGCAGTTCTTC.

The count of this clone is one. The chain employs TRBV7-2 and TRBJ2-7; a possible D gene is TRBD2 (5 bases). The germline V gene has CDR1 SGHTA and CDR2 FQGNSA. The CDR3 runs to 15 residues. The V end was cut by 3 bases, the J end by 2 bases, with 14 bases between. Here the CDR3 reads CASSFFPDFPYEQYF. The CDR3 DNA reads TGTGCCAGCAGCTTTTTTCCGGACTTTCCCTACGAGCAGTACTTC.

The chain couples TRBV30 to TRBJ2-5, with 7 bases aligning to TRBD1. Trimming cost V 5 bases and J 3 bases; bases outside gene matches: 6. The CDR3 extends over 13 amino acids. The germline CDR1 and CDR2 sequences are GTSNPN and SVGIG (reference sequence). The CDR3 DNA sequence: TGTGCCTGGGACAGGGTGGGCAAAGAGACCCAGTACTTC. This gives the protein CAWDRVGKETQYF. Full variable domain (rest looked up from reference TRBV30 and TRBJ2-5): SQTIHQWPATLVQPVGSPLSLECTVEGTSNPNLYWYRQAAGRGLQLLFYSVGIGQISSEVPQNLSASRPQDRQFILSSKKLLLSDSGFYLCAWDRVGKETQYFGPGTRLLVL.

The gene calls are TRBV19 and TRBJ1-1; D is ambiguous. Germline values: CDR1 LNHDA, CDR2 SQIVND (reference sequence). The V end lost 9 bases, the J end lost 4 bases, and 9 bases lay between the germline ends. The CDR3 is 11 residues long. The CDR3 reads CASMTRTEAFF. The DNA for the CDR3 is TGTGCCAGCATGACACGCACTGAAGCTTTCTTT.

This clone was seen a handful of times. The rearrangement joins TRBV7-9 to TRBJ2-7, with 7 positions matching TRBD2. The germline V gene encodes CDR1 SEHNR and CDR2 FQNEAQ (reference sequence). The CDR3 is made up of 13 amino acids. After removal of 11 bases from V and 1 base from J, the junction contained 8 bases not matched to a gene. CDR3 region: CAVPSGGSYEQYF. Written as DNA, the CDR3 is TGTGCCGTACCTAGCGGAGGGTCCTACGAGCAGTACTTC.